What follows are 12 T cell receptor beta chains derived from one specimen sequenced in a study of resident and recirculating memory T cells in vitiligo. Measured with immunoSEQ multiplex PCR; TCRdb has only the in-frame clones, and not every one. This table holds 40,000 to 50,000 clones, around nine tenths found once. The sequenced sample was blood. These receptors all stem from a male donor with vitiligo.

This chain connects TRBV7-3 to TRBJ2-1, with 10 bases lining up with TRBD1. The CDR3 is 13 amino acids. The V segment lost 5 bases and the J segment 10 bases; nucleotides outside the gene matches: 5. The germline V gene has CDR1 SGHTA and CDR2 FQGTGA. The chain's CDR3 is CASSTGQGEEQFF. The CDR3 nucleotides are TGTGCCAGCAGCACTGGACAGGGGGAGGAGCAGTTCTTC.

V is TRBV9 and J is TRBJ2-3, with 9 bases fitting TRBD2. The CDR3 extends over 16 amino acids. The germline CDR1 and CDR2 sequences are SGDLS and YYNGEE. V shed 4 bases, J shed 2 bases, and the junction held 8 bases outside the gene matches. The CDR3 nucleotides are TGTGCCAGCAGCATTCGAGCGGGGGGCCCCACAGATACGCAGTATTTT. Translated, it gives CASSIRAGGPTDTQYF.

This clone was seen a single time. In DNA form, the CDR3 reads TGCGCCAGCAGCCCGGGACACCTAAACACTGAAGCTTTCTTT. Translating it yields CASSPGHLNTEAFF. The gene calls are TRBV5-1 and TRBJ1-1, with TRBD1 as a possible D gene (6 bases). CDR1 is SGHRS, CDR2 YFSETQ, per germline. There are 14 residues in the CDR3. V lost 4 bases, J lost 2 bases, and 12 bases lay in between.

The chain has TRBV9 and TRBJ1-1; TRBD1 matches at 7 bases. The CDR3 is 14 amino acids. CDR1 SGDLS and CDR2 YYNGEE come from the germline V gene. Germline trimming cut 5 bases from V and 7 bases from J; bases unmatched to any gene: 11. This chain's CDR3 is CASRLTGDLGEAFF. The CDR3 DNA reads TGTGCCAGCAGGCTAACAGGGGATTTAGGTGAAGCTTTCTTT.

The V call is TRBV18, the J call TRBJ1-1, with D uncertain. Between the trimmed V and J ends, which lost 0 bases and 2 bases, there was a span of 19 bases. CDR1 and CDR2 from the germline V gene are KGHSH and LQKENI. This CDR3 is built from 18 residues. DNA of the CDR3: TGTGCCAGCTCACCACCTCTTCACAGCCTCTCCCCTAACACTGAAGCTTTCTTT. It is translated as CASSPPLHSLSPNTEAFF. Full variable domain (rest looked up from reference TRBV18 and TRBJ1-1): NAGVMQNPRHLVRRRGQEARLRCSPMKGHSHVYWYRQLPEEGLKFMVYLQKENIIDESGMPKERFSAEFPKEGPSILRIQQVVRGDSAAYFCASSPPLHSLSPNTEAFFGQGTRLTVV.

The CDR3 DNA reads TGTGCCAGCAGCAAAAGGTCCCCAGGGGACGACTATGGCTACACCTTC. It specifies CASSKRSPGDDYGYTF. This chain connects TRBV21-1 to TRBJ1-2; the tabulated D call, TRBD1, remains unverified against the DNA. TRBV21-1 is a documented pseudogene. This CDR3 region has 16 residues.

The chain couples TRBV7-9 to TRBJ2-1; tentative D call: TRBD2 (6 bases). The length of the CDR3 is 14 residues. The germline CDR1 and CDR2 sequences are SEHNR and FQNEAQ (reference sequence). Trimming cost V 6 bases and J 8 bases, with 17 bases left between them. The CDR3 bases are TGTGCCAGCAGGCCTCCGGGACTGAACGATGAGCAGTTCTTC. It encodes CASRPPGLNDEQFF.

V and J are TRBV6-7 and TRBJ2-2, with 8 bases matching TRBD1. TRBV6-7 is an open reading frame, and its role is uncertain. V shed 4 bases and J 5 bases; nucleotides not matched to a gene: 3. This CDR3 comprises 14 residues. CDR3 DNA: TGTGCCAGCAGTTCGACAGGGGAGACCGGGGAGCTGTTTTTT. Protein sequence: CASSSTGETGELFF.

The V and J genes are TRBV18 and TRBJ1-4; a possible D gene is TRBD1 (5 bases). V was cut by 3 bases and J by 7 bases, with 15 bases left in between. The germline V gene has CDR1 KGHSH and CDR2 LQKENI. The CDR3 is 15 residues long. CDR3 sequence: CASSPNREGSEKLFF. CDR3 in DNA: TGTGCCAGCTCACCTAATAGGGAGGGGAGTGAAAAACTGTTTTTT.

This chain connects TRBV2 to TRBJ2-5, with 8 positions matching TRBD2. This CDR3 is 15 amino acids long. Germline-derived CDR1 and CDR2 are SNHLY and FYNNEI. V dropped 4 bases and J dropped 4; count of bases not matched to a gene: 8. CDR3 DNA: TGTGCCAGCAGTGGGGCGGGGGGATCGGGAGAGACCCAGTACTTC. This translates into CASSGAGGSGETQYF.

V usage is TRBV21-1 and J usage is TRBJ2-5; the table calls TRBD2, which could not be checked here. TRBV21-1 counts as a pseudogene. The CDR3 covers 18 residues. The CDR3 DNA follows: TGTGCCAGCAGCCTCAATTTAGCGGGGCCATCTGGGTGGGAGACCCAGTACTTC. This encodes CASSLNLAGPSGWETQYF.

The gene calls are TRBV7-3 and TRBJ2-7; maybe TRBD1 (5 bases). The CDR3 spans 12 residues. CDR1 SGHTA and CDR2 FQGTGA come from the germline V gene. V was shortened by 8 bases and J by 2 bases, with 10 bases between the two germline ends. This CDR3 is CASRMTAYEQYF. DNA for the CDR3: TGTGCCAGCCGGATGACAGCCTACGAGCAGTACTTC.